This T cell receptor (beta chain) was recorded in a study of T cells after yellow fever vaccination (dated by TCRdb to about 2019). Context from the whole study: Libraries from fractions with low cell numbers were prepared with the SMART-Seq v4 Ultra Low Input RNA kit. To follow T-cell clones before and after primary and booster YFV17D yellow fever vaccination, bulk TCR alpha and beta repertoires were sequenced over time. Two healthy male donors, one aged 18 to 30 and one aged 30 to 40 years, made up the cohort. Blood was drawn at multiple timepoints before and after primary and secondary immunization, with bulk PBMC replicates and cell subsets isolated.

Broad study findings and their caveats: Only two donors were included in the study, so the extent to which the findings can be generalized is limited. A small share of clonotypes was detected in both CD4 and CD8 compartments, with the overlap likely arising from convergent recombination. Because abundant contaminating clonotypes from the bulk population could be contained in FACS-sorted repertoires, computational filtering was required. Compared with the primary T-cell response, the secondary T-cell response was weaker but faster, peaking on day 5 rather than day 15. After the booster, most of the clones that had expanded following primary vaccination were detected again (approximately 96% of CD4 and more than 85% of CD8), which suggests that memory was broadly maintained.

The CDR3 sequence holds 14 residues, the cysteine and phenylalanine included. Just the 42-base CDR3 DNA is kept, in frame starting at base 1. The V and J ends are trimmed by 0 bases and 1 base, leaving 8 bases between them. CDR1 and CDR2 were assigned from the germline V gene as SGDLS and YYNGEE. This clonotype was counted at least ten times. Its antigen is unknown. No qualities accompany the bases; no much larger clone lies one base away. The reads were generated on an Illumina NovaSeq 6000. TCR cDNA was synthesized by 5'RACE template switching, which introduced a universal primer site and unique molecular identifiers. Priming of cDNA synthesis was performed from both the TCR alpha and TCR beta constant segments. Library amplification used two PCR steps, and the second PCR step added sample barcodes and sequencing adapters. Libraries were sequenced on Illumina HiSeq 2500 (2x100 bp) or NovaSeq (2x150 bp). On the study's bioinformatics: MIGEC handled demultiplexing of reads and collapsing into UMI consensus sequences, while MiXCR performed V(D)J alignment. Vaccine-responding clonotypes were identified with edgeR using replicate PBMC samples, with FDR below 0.01 and a log2 fold change above 5 up to day 15 being required. Each bulk clonotype was labeled CD4 or CD8 based on which sequenced repertoire, CD4 or CD8, contained the clonotype at higher abundance. Starting from the raw public reads, TCRdb applied fastp trimming at Q25, assembled clones with MiXCR and retained in-frame beta chains. Rows with one shared CDR3 protein collapse into an entry with the most common genes and DNA. The V and J calls here are based on TCRdb, not the publication. The sample data list about 120,000 distinct CDR3 sequences, and almost 9% of these were observed just once. The top ten hold 40% of the sample.

The treatment or condition label of this sample denotes: live attenuated yellow fever vaccine strain. PBMCs were isolated from peripheral blood using a standard Ficoll-Paque protocol. CD4 and CD8 T-cell fractions were isolated with Dynabeads CD4 and CD8 positive selection kits. RNA was extracted with TriZol from bulk PBMCs, CD4 and CD8 fractions, and dextramer-positive and dextramer-negative fractions. This receptor was identified in a man aged 18 to 30 who received the YFV17D yellow fever vaccine. Material: CD8+ T cells sorted from PBMCs, obtained on the day of the yellow fever booster vaccination. Recombination connected TRBV9 to TRBJ2-7; the D segment could be TRBD2, given 6 matching bases. The CDR3 reads as follows: CASSVGDSSYEQYF. The DNA is TGTGCCAGCAGCGTAGGGGACTCGTCCTACGAGCAGTACTTC.